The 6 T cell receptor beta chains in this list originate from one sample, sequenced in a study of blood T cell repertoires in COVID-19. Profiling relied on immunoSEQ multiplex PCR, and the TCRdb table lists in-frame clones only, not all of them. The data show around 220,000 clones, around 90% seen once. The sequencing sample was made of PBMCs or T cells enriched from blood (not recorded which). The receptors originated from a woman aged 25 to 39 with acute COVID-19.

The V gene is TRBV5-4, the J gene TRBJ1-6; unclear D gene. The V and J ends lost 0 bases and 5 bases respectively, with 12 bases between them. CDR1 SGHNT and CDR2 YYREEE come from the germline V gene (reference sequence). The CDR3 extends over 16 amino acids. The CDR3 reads CASSLAGRKNNSPLHF. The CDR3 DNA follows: TGTGCCAGCAGCTTGGCGGGGAGGAAAAATAATTCACCCCTCCACTTT.

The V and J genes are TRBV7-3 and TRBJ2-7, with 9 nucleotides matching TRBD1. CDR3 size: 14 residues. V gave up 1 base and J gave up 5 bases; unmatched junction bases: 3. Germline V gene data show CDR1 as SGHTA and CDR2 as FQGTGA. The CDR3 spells CASSLMGTGNEQYF. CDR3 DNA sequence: TGTGCCAGCAGCTTAATGGGGACAGGGAACGAGCAGTACTTC.

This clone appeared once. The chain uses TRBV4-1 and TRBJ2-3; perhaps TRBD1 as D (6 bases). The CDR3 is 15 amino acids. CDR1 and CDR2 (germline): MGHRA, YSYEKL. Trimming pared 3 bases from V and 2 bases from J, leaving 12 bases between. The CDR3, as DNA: TGCGCCAGCAGCCATGGACAGTCTCTCACAGATACGCAGTATTTT. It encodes CASSHGQSLTDTQYF.

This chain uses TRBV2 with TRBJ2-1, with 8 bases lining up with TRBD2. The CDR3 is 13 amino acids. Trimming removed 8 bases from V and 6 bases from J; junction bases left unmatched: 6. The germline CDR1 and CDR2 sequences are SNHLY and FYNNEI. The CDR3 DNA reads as TGTGCCAGCCCGAGCGGGAGAGCCAATGAGCAGTTCTTC. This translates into CASPSGRANEQFF. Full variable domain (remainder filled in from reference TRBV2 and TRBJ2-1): EPEVTQTPSHQVTQMGQEVILRCVPISNHLYFYWYRQILGQKVEFLVSFYNNEISEKSEIFDDQFSVERPDGSNFTLKIRSTKLEDSAMYFCASPSGRANEQFFGPGTRLTVL.

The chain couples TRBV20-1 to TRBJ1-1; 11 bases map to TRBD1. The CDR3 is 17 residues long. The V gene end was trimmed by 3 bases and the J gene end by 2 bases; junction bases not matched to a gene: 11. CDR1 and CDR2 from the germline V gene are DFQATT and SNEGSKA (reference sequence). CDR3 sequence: CSASGSGTGGRNTEAFF. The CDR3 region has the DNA TGCAGTGCTAGTGGGTCCGGGACAGGGGGAAGAAACACTGAAGCTTTCTTT.

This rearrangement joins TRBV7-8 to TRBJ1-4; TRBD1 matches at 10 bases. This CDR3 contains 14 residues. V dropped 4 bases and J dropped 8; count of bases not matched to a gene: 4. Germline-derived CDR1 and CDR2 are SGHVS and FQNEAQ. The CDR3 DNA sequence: TGTGCCAGCAGCTCGACAGGGGGCGGAGAAAAACTGTTTTTT. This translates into CASSSTGGGEKLFF.